Listed below are T cell receptor beta chains from one sample, sequenced in a study of cytomegalovirus exposure and HLA in healthy donors. The method was immunoSEQ multiplex PCR; TCRdb's version includes in-frame clones alone and lacks a portion of them. The sample yields about 150,000 clones, approximately 80% seen once. The source material was PBMCs. These receptors all come from a middle-aged woman in good health and CMV-seropositive. CDR3s leave out the opening cysteine and the closing phenylalanine or tryptophan. D genes are given only for firm matches.

V gene: TRBV7-9; J gene: TRBJ1-1; D gene: NA; CDR3 protein: SSSLLSGEAF
V gene: TRBV18; J gene: TRBJ2-2; D gene: NA; CDR3 protein: ASSIQNTGELF
V gene: TRBV12-5; J gene: TRBJ2-2; D gene: NA; CDR3 protein: ATKGETNTGELF
V gene: TRBV5-8; J gene: TRBJ2-3; D gene: TRBD1; CDR3 protein: ASSSGTASTDTQY
V gene: TRBV6-6; J gene: TRBJ1-1; D gene: TRBD1; CDR3 protein: ASSHQGAGTEAF
V gene: TRBV5-1; J gene: TRBJ1-2; D gene: NA; CDR3 protein: ASRAGGEGNYGYT
V gene: TRBV9; J gene: TRBJ1-3; D gene: NA; CDR3 protein: ASSVEARGGGNTIY
V gene: TRBV7-9; J gene: TRBJ1-5; D gene: NA; CDR3 protein: ASSHDQVSQPQH
V gene: TRBV30; J gene: TRBJ2-1; D gene: TRBD2; CDR3 protein: AWREGLAGGNEQF
V gene: TRBV6-1; J gene: TRBJ2-3; D gene: TRBD2; CDR3 protein: ASGRDSGGPDTQY
V gene: TRBV6-5; J gene: TRBJ2-2; D gene: NA; CDR3 protein: ASSYKLDPGELF
V gene: TRBV29-1; J gene: TRBJ2-7; D gene: TRBD2; CDR3 protein: SVGGLAGGAYEQY
V gene: TRBV19; J gene: TRBJ1-1; D gene: NA; CDR3 protein: ASSLLRTGSEAF
V gene: TRBV30; J gene: TRBJ1-2; D gene: NA; CDR3 protein: AWSLQLRGGYT
V gene: TRBV4-2; J gene: TRBJ1-1; D gene: TRBD1; CDR3 protein: ASKTGGKTEAS
V gene: TRBV4-1; J gene: TRBJ2-1; D gene: TRBD2; CDR3 protein: ASSDPSGTSGKVYNEQF
V gene: TRBV27; J gene: TRBJ2-1; D gene: NA; CDR3 protein: ASSLASSYNEQF
V gene: TRBV5-1; J gene: TRBJ1-2; D gene: NA; CDR3 protein: ASSIQGATNYGYT
V gene: TRBV6-5; J gene: TRBJ2-5; D gene: TRBD1; CDR3 protein: ASRDRQETQY
V gene: TRBV7-9; J gene: TRBJ1-1; D gene: NA; CDR3 protein: ASSLGGGNTEAF